This TCR beta chain was profiled in a study of blood T cell repertoires in COVID-19. Study as a whole: Acute and convalescent COVID-19 samples came from the United States, Italy and Spain.

This CDR3 has 14 residues. Germline V CDR1 and CDR2: GTSNPN, SVGIG (reference sequence). J gave up 2 bases and V 5 bases, and 5 bases lay outside the gene matches. Under the authors' procedure: Reference gene primer amplification yielded estimated nucleated cell counts. Profiled with immunoSEQ multiplex PCR; TCRdb holds only in-frame clones, not every one. The V and J calls and clone size come from that table; D and trimming were worked out from the DNA. The sample consists of more than 70,000 clones, 65% to 90% of them appearing once. The TCR sequence derives from a man between 60 and 75 years old with acute or convalescent COVID-19. The V call is TRBV30, the J call TRBJ1-5; 8 bases are shared with TRBD1. Sequencing was performed on peripheral blood. The CDR3 region is CAWGTGSGNQPQHF. The CDR3, as DNA: TGTGCCTGGGGGACAGGTTCGGGCAATCAGCCCCAGCATTTT.